This is a list of T cell receptor beta chains from one sample in a study of T cells in localized non-small cell lung cancer. Profiling relied on immunoSEQ multiplex PCR, and the TCRdb table lists in-frame clones only, not all of them. The table lists 30,000 to 40,000 clones, around 86% of them singletons. This specimen was peripheral blood mononuclear cells, taken before any cancer treatment. These receptors were collected from a male donor aged 60 or older with stage II lung adenocarcinoma. Both conserved end residues are part of each CDR3. The D gene is left open where the match is weak. Size is stated for part of the rows, as once, few or many counts, or as a class when the clone is expanded.

>TRBD1|TRBV27|-|TRBJ1-4
CASSVDRGLEKLFF
TGTGCCAGCAGCGTTGACAGGGGGCTTGAAAAACTGTTTTTT
>TRBD1|TRBV11-1|-|TRBJ2-6
CASSFQGAILSGANVLTF
TGTGCCAGCAGCTTTCAGGGGGCGATCCTCTCTGGGGCCAACGTCCTGACTTTC
>TRBD1|TRBV6-1|-|TRBJ2-3
CASSEVQGVSTDTQYF
TGTGCCAGCAGTGAAGTACAGGGGGTAAGCACAGATACGCAGTATTTT
>-|TRBV19|-|TRBJ2-1
CASSSIRTTNNEQFF
TGTGCCAGTAGTTCAATAAGGACCACCAACAATGAGCAGTTCTTC
>-|TRBV7-8|-|TRBJ1-2
CASSLAQGVSGYTF
TGTGCCAGCAGCTTAGCCCAGGGAGTAAGTGGCTACACCTTC
>-|TRBV7-6|-|TRBJ2-7
CASSLGDSSYEQYF
TGTGCCAGCAGCTTAGGAGACTCCTCCTACGAGCAGTACTTC
>-|TRBV28|once|TRBJ2-7
CASSTVGESYEQYF
TGTGCCAGCAGCACGGTTGGGGAATCCTACGAGCAGTACTTC
>-|TRBV19|-|TRBJ1-1
CASSYRDREAFF
TGTGCCAGTAGTTACCGGGACCGAGAAGCTTTCTTT
>-|TRBV19|few|TRBJ2-1
CASSLPDGISYNEQFF
TGTGCCAGTAGCCTCCCGGACGGGATCTCCTACAATGAGCAGTTCTTC
>TRBD1|TRBV7-9|-|TRBJ1-1
CASSPGTGVSEAFF
TGTGCCAGCAGCCCCGGGACAGGGGTTTCTGAAGCTTTCTTT
>TRBD1|TRBV5-1|-|TRBJ2-7
CASSSTGGPRDEQYF
TGCGCCAGCAGCTCGACAGGGGGCCCTAGGGACGAGCAGTACTTC
>-|TRBV6-5|-|TRBJ2-3
CASSAPGTDTQYF
TGTGCCAGTTCTGCCCCTGGCACAGATACGCAGTATTTT
>-|TRBV15|-|TRBJ2-5
CATSARQVETQYF
TGTGCCACCAGCGCAAGACAGGTAGAGACCCAGTACTTC
>-|TRBV5-3|-|TRBJ2-5
CARSLRFREGQETQYF
TGTGCCAGAAGCTTGCGATTCCGCGAGGGGCAAGAGACCCAGTACTTC
>-|TRBV4-3|-|TRBJ1-6
CASSLARRNSPLHF
TGCGCCAGCAGCCTGGCCCGGAGGAATTCACCCCTCCACTTT
>-|TRBV18|-|TRBJ1-1
CASSPRADPNTEAFF
TGTGCCAGCTCACCACGAGCGGACCCGAACACTGAAGCTTTCTTT
>TRBD1|TRBV28|-|TRBJ2-3
CASSSGTGVDTQYF
TGTGCCAGCAGTTCGGGGACAGGGGTAGATACGCAGTATTTT
>-|TRBV2|-|TRBJ2-2
CASSDPLGASVTWELFF
TGTGCCAGCAGTGACCCCTTGGGCGCCAGCGTAACCTGGGAGCTGTTTTTT
>-|TRBV28|-|TRBJ2-5
CASSGGPLRETQYF
TGTGCCAGCAGTGGCGGTCCCCTGCGTGAGACCCAGTACTTC
>TRBD2|TRBV7-9|-|TRBJ2-1
CASSREAGSLYNEQFF
TGTGCCAGCAGCCGGGAGGCGGGATCCCTCTACAATGAGCAGTTCTTC
>-|TRBV6-1|-|TRBJ2-7
CASSERLRPYEQYF
TGTGCCAGCAGTGAAAGACTGCGGCCCTACGAGCAGTACTTC
>-|TRBV6-5|-|TRBJ1-2
CASSTGLGGYTF
TGTGCCAGCAGCACGGGACTGGGTGGCTACACCTTC
>-|TRBV11-2|-|TRBJ1-1
CASSLGTVRGTEAFF
TGTGCCAGCAGCTTAGGGACCGTACGGGGCACTGAAGCTTTCTTT
>-|TRBV28|-|TRBJ2-5
CASPPSWGREETQYF
TGTGCCAGCCCTCCGTCGTGGGGACGAGAGGAGACCCAGTACTTC
>TRBD1|TRBV9|-|TRBJ1-1
CASSPRQGAGEAFF
TGTGCCAGCAGCCCCCGACAGGGGGCAGGTGAAGCTTTCTTT
>TRBD2|TRBV19|few|TRBJ2-5
CASSAGTSGQETQYF
TGTGCCAGCAGCGCCGGGACTAGCGGACAAGAGACCCAGTACTTC
>TRBD2|TRBV28|-|TRBJ2-1
CASSGWGGKNEQFF
TGTGCCAGCAGCGGGTGGGGGGGGAAGAATGAGCAGTTCTTC
>-|TRBV11-3|few|TRBJ2-7
CASSTGRGREQYF
TGTGCCAGCAGCACGGGCAGGGGTAGGGAGCAGTACTTC
>-|TRBV6-1|-|TRBJ2-1
CASARAPVKSNEQFF
TGTGCCAGTGCTAGGGCGCCCGTTAAGAGCAATGAGCAGTTCTTC
>-|TRBV6-5|-|TRBJ1-2
CASSLYQGNGYTF
TGTGCCAGCAGCCTATACCAGGGTAATGGCTACACCTTC
>-|TRBV14|-|TRBJ2-7
CASSQSYGRQYEQYF
TGTGCCAGCAGCCAATCCTACGGGAGACAGTACGAGCAGTACTTC
>-|TRBV2|-|TRBJ1-4
CASRYAETTVF
TGTGCCAGCAGGTACGCGGAAACCACGGTTTTT
>TRBD2|TRBV9|-|TRBJ2-7
CASSAGLAGGPARYEQYF
TGTGCCAGCAGCGCCGGACTAGCGGGAGGGCCCGCCCGCTACGAGCAGTACTTC
>-|TRBV5-1|-|TRBJ1-1
CASSNPPAGKTEAFF
TGCGCCAGCAGCAATCCCCCAGCAGGAAAAACTGAAGCTTTCTTT
>-|TRBV4-1|once|TRBJ2-6
CASSQPSSGANVLTF
TGCGCCAGCAGCCAACCCAGCTCTGGGGCCAACGTCCTGACTTTC
>TRBD1|TRBV7-9|-|TRBJ1-6
CASSPSRQGHSPLHF
TGTGCCAGCAGCCCGAGTCGACAGGGGCACTCACCCCTCCACTTT
>-|TRBV5-1|-|TRBJ2-3
CASSLGQEDTQYF
TGCGCCAGCAGCTTGGGACAGGAAGATACGCAGTATTTT
>-|TRBV5-1|-|TRBJ2-2
CASSFDIPGPGELFF
TGCGCCAGCAGCTTCGACATTCCGGGGCCCGGGGAGCTGTTTTTT
>-|TRBV27|-|TRBJ2-3
CASSSRGGGPDTQYF
TGTGCCAGCAGTTCAAGGGGCGGAGGACCAGATACGCAGTATTTT
>TRBD2|TRBV15|-|TRBJ2-1
CATSSTLGGLGNEQFF
TGTGCCACCAGCTCTACCCTGGGAGGGCTGGGCAATGAGCAGTTCTTC
>TRBD1|TRBV7-2|once|TRBJ1-2
CASSLDRGGGYTF
TGTGCCAGCAGCTTAGACAGGGGTGGTGGCTACACCTTC
>TRBD2|TRBV19|-|TRBJ2-3
CASRGSSGRDQADTQYF
TGTGCCAGTAGGGGGAGTAGCGGGAGAGATCAGGCAGATACGCAGTATTTT
>-|TRBV10-3|once|TRBJ1-1
CAITEKGLMNTEAFF
TGTGCCATCACCGAGAAGGGACTTATGAACACTGAAGCTTTCTTT
>-|TRBV9|-|TRBJ1-2
CASSREVGGYTF
TGTGCCAGCAGCCGAGAGGTGGGTGGCTACACCTTC
>-|TRBV5-1|-|TRBJ2-7
CASSLDAGGLYEQYF
TGCGCCAGCAGCTTGGACGCCGGGGGGCTCTACGAGCAGTACTTC
>TRBD1|TRBV19|-|TRBJ2-3
CASSPRDRASTDTQYF
TGTGCCAGTAGTCCTAGGGACAGGGCGAGCACAGATACGCAGTATTTT
>-|TRBV15|-|TRBJ1-1
CATSRDKLSEAFF
TGTGCCACCAGCAGAGATAAGTTATCTGAAGCTTTCTTT
>TRBD1|TRBV19|-|TRBJ2-7
CASSIGGQGYYEQYF
TGTGCCAGTAGTATCGGGGGACAGGGATACTACGAGCAGTACTTC